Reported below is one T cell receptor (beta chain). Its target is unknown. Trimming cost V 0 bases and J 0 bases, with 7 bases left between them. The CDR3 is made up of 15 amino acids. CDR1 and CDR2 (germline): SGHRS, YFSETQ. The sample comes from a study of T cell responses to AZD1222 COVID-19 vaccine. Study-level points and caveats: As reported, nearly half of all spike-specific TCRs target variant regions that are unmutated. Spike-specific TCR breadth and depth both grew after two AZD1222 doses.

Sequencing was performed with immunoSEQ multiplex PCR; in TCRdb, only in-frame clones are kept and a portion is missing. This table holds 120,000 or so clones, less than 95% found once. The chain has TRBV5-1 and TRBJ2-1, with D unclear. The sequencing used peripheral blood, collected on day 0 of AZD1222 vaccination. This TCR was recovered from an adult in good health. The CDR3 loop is CASSLASSSYNEQFF. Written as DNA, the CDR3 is TGCGCCAGCAGCTTGGCCTCTAGCTCCTACAATGAGCAGTTCTTC.